This T cell receptor (beta chain) is drawn from a study of cytomegalovirus exposure and HLA in healthy donors. About the research overall: The roughly 130 validation repertoires used the same platform as the 550 to 750 first-cohort repertoires, a later analysis reported.

Broader study findings: High specificity and sensitivity for cytomegalovirus status were reported for the classifier. One later analysis, an examination of the approximately 120 validation repertoires, found that first-cohort TCR clusters tended to co-occur in them.

Data came from immunoSEQ multiplex PCR; TCRdb stores just in-frame clones and leaves some out. The table has about 250,000 clones, roughly 90% seen once. A note on this clone: What it recognizes is unknown.

The approximately 130-subject validation cohort, separate from the approximately 640-subject first cohort, included the donors. Germline V gene sequence: CDR1 SGHTA, CDR2 FQGNSA. Trimming pared 2 bases from V and 8 bases from J, leaving 7 bases between. This CDR3 region has 12 residues. V and J are TRBV7-2 and TRBJ1-3; no definite D call. Sample: PBMCs. This sequence originates from a young man in good health and CMV-seropositive. The CDR3 DNA reads TGTGCCAGCAGCTTATCAGGATACACCATATATTTT. Residues: CASSLSGYTIYF. Together with reference TRBV7-2 and TRBJ1-3, the CDR3 gives the full variable domain: GAGVSQSPSNKVTEKGKDVELRCDPISGHTALYWYRQSLGQGLEFLIYFQGNSAPDKSGLPSDRFSAERTGGSVSTLTIQRTQQEDSAVYLCASSLSGYTIYFGEGSWLTVV.